Following are 15 T cell receptor beta chains from one sample sequenced in a study of memory CD4+ T cells and cytomegalovirus serostatus. Single viable CD3+CD4+CD8-CD45RO+ cells were sorted as the memory CD4+ T cells. Profiling relied on immunoSEQ multiplex PCR, and the TCRdb table lists in-frame clones only, not all of them. The data show tens of thousands of clones, roughly three quarters seen once. Sequenced: memory CD4+ T cells from blood. These receptors were collected from an adult in good health and CMV-seronegative.

The J gene is TRBJ2-1, the V gene TRBV11-2; TRBD1 is a possible D gene (6 bases). The V gene lost 3 bases and the J gene lost 7 bases, with 13 bases spanning the gap. This CDR3 region has 14 residues. Germline V gene lookup returns CDR1 SGHAT and CDR2 FQNNGV. The CDR3 reads CASSLDYTGNEQFF. CDR3 sequence (DNA): TGTGCCAGCAGCTTGGATTATACAGGGAATGAGCAGTTCTTC.

The chain combines TRBV5-8 with TRBJ2-7; D gene unclear. Germline V gene lookup returns CDR1 SGHTS and CDR2 YDEGEE. V lost 4 bases to trimming and J lost 7 bases, with 12 bases between them. This CDR3 is 12 amino acids long. CDR3 residues: CASSISRIEQYF. CDR3 DNA sequence: TGTGCCAGCAGCATCTCTCGGATTGAGCAGTACTTC.

The chain links TRBV5-1 to TRBJ2-2; D may be TRBD1 (6 bases). With 0 bases removed from V and 7 bases from J, the gap between germline ends came to 13 bases. The germline CDR1 and CDR2 sequences are SGHRS and YFSETQ. The CDR3 has 15 residues. CDR3 residues: CASSLEGHYSGELFF. The CDR3 nucleotides read TGCGCCAGCAGCTTGGAGGGACACTATAGCGGGGAGCTGTTTTTT. Using reference TRBV5-1 and TRBJ2-2 for the parts outside the CDR3, the full variable domain is KAGVTQTPRYLIKTRGQQVTLSCSPISGHRSVSWYQQTPGQGLQFLFEYFSETQRNKGNFPGRFSGRQFSNSRSEMNVSTLELGDSALYLCASSLEGHYSGELFFGEGSRLTVL.

The chain couples TRBV7-2 to TRBJ2-7; possible D gene TRBD1, 6 bases. Germline CDR1 is SGHTA and CDR2 is FQGNSA. The V and J ends lost 5 bases and 5 bases respectively, with 10 bases between them. The CDR3 sequence is 12 residues long. CDR3 protein: CASSNRVHEQYF. The CDR3 coding sequence is TGTGCCAGCAGCAACAGGGTCCACGAGCAGTACTTC.

The rearrangement uses TRBV5-1 and TRBJ1-2; D not resolved. V lost 4 bases, J lost 5 bases, and 15 bases lay in between. CDR3 size: 14 residues. The germline V gene has CDR1 SGHRS and CDR2 YFSETQ. The CDR3 here is CASSLTLSEYGYTF. In nucleotides, the CDR3 is TGCGCCAGCAGCCTAACACTTTCGGAGTATGGCTACACCTTC.

This clone was found a few times. The chain recombines TRBV5-1 with TRBJ1-4; 7 bases map to TRBD1. The CDR3 loop spans 15 amino acids. CDR1 and CDR2 from the germline V gene are SGHRS and YFSETQ. Trimming cost V 4 bases and J 8 bases; bases outside gene matches: 11. The DNA of the CDR3 is TGCGCCAGCAGCAAAGGGGACAGTGAAGGGGAAAAACTGTTTTTT. The encoded protein is CASSKGDSEGEKLFF.

This clone appeared a few times. The CDR3 DNA reads TGTGCCAGTAGTCCCACCAGGACTAGCGGCGATGAGCAGTTCTTC. It translates to CASSPTRTSGDEQFF. V and J are TRBV19 and TRBJ2-1; 10 bases are a match to TRBD2. The CDR3 consists of 15 residues. V shed 5 bases, J shed 8 bases, and the junction held 9 bases outside the gene matches. Germline CDR1 is LNHDA and CDR2 is SQIVND (reference sequence).

The rearrangement joins TRBV20-1 to TRBJ2-7; no definite D call. The CDR3 contains 11 residues. V lost 3 bases and J lost 4, with 7 bases in between. Germline CDR1 reads DFQATT; CDR2 reads SNEGSKA (reference sequence). CDR3 DNA sequence: TGCAGTGCTAGCGTGGATTACGAGCAGTACTTC. It yields the protein CSASVDYEQYF.

The chain links TRBV5-1 to TRBJ1-1; possible D gene TRBD1, 5 bases. CDR3 length: 15 amino acids. The germline CDR1 and CDR2 sequences are SGHRS and YFSETQ. V lost 1 base to trimming and J lost 1 base, with 11 bases between them. The CDR3 coding sequence is TGCGCCAGCAGCTTGAGGCAGGGACCGAACACTGAAGCTTTCTTT. Amino acids: CASSLRQGPNTEAFF.

The rearrangement links TRBV5-4 to TRBJ2-1; 10 positions agree with TRBD2. V lost 4 bases and J lost 10; bases outside the gene matches: 14. The CDR3 is made up of 16 amino acids. Per the germline V gene, CDR1 is SGHNT and CDR2 is YYREEE (reference sequence). CDR3 region: CASSTREAGGGGEQFF. In DNA form, the CDR3 reads TGTGCCAGCAGCACCCGAGAAGCGGGAGGGGGCGGAGAGCAGTTCTTC.

This CDR3 is CASSLQGAGGYTF. CDR3 in DNA: TGCGCCAGCAGCTTACAGGGGGCCGGTGGCTACACCTTC. V gene TRBV5-1 combines with J gene TRBJ1-2; TRBD1 matches 9 bases. This CDR3 region has 13 residues. V was pared by 2 bases and J by 7 bases, with 3 bases of the junction left unmatched. Germline V gene data show CDR1 as SGHRS and CDR2 as YFSETQ. The complete variable domain, with remaining parts taken from reference TRBV5-1 and TRBJ1-2, reads KAGVTQTPRYLIKTRGQQVTLSCSPISGHRSVSWYQQTPGQGLQFLFEYFSETQRNKGNFPGRFSGRQFSNSRSEMNVSTLELGDSALYLCASSLQGAGGYTFGSGTRLTVV.

This chain links TRBV7-9 with TRBJ1-5; 10 nucleotides match TRBD1. The CDR3 spans 15 residues. Germline CDR1 and CDR2: SEHNR and FQNEAQ (reference sequence). The V segment lost 5 bases and the J segment 6 bases; nucleotides outside the gene matches: 7. For the CDR3, the DNA is TGTGCCAGCAGCCCGACCGGGACAGGGGTTCAGCCCCAGCATTTT. As protein: CASSPTGTGVQPQHF.

The chain couples TRBV7-9 to TRBJ2-7; D assignment may be TRBD1 or TRBD2 (5 bases each). CDR1 SEHNR and CDR2 FQNEAQ come from the germline V gene (reference sequence). V lost 2 bases and J 2 bases, leaving 10 bases between the germline ends. The CDR3 length is 14 residues. The CDR3 loop reads CASSLSGTTYEQYF. The CDR3 DNA is TGTGCCAGCAGCTTATCCGGGACCACCTACGAGCAGTACTTC.

This clone was seen only a few times. This chain joins TRBV7-3 and TRBJ2-1; TRBD1 matches at 8 bases. CDR1 is SGHTA, CDR2 FQGTGA, per germline. This CDR3 comprises 15 residues. V lost 5 bases and J lost 3; bases outside the gene matches: 6. CDR3 in amino acids: CASSQGQGYYNEQFF. The CDR3 DNA sequence: TGTGCCAGCAGCCAAGGACAGGGCTACTACAATGAGCAGTTCTTC.

The CDR3: CASGTPSQGYQPQHF. The DNA for the CDR3 is TGTGCTAGTGGTACACCCTCCCAGGGTTATCAGCCCCAGCATTTT. The V gene is TRBV12-5, the J gene TRBJ1-5; tentative D call: TRBD1 (5 bases). The V gene's germline CDR1 is LGHNT and CDR2 FRNRAP. V lost 5 bases, J lost 5 bases, and 16 bases lay in between. The CDR3 runs to 15 residues.